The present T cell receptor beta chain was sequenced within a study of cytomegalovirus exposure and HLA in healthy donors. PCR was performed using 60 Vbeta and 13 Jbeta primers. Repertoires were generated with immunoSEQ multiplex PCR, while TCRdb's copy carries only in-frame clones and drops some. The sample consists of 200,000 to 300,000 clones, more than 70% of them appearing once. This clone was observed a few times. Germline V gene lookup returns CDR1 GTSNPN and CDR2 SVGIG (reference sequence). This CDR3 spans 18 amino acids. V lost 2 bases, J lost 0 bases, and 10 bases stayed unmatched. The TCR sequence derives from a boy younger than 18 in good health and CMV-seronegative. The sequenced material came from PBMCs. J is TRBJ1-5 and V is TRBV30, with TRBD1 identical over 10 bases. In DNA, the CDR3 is TGTGCCTGGAGTATGCGGGACAGGGGAGTTAGTAGCAATCAGCCCCAGCATTTT. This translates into CAWSMRDRGVSSNQPQHF.